This is a list of T cell receptor beta chains from one sample in a study of shared clonotypes between healthy human individuals. Data came from immunoSEQ multiplex PCR; TCRdb stores just in-frame clones and leaves some out. Altogether over a million clones are present, around 98.5% being singletons, with the ten largest covering about 0.4%. Sequences were obtained from naive CD4+ T cells sorted from blood. The receptors shown here come from a young man in good health. Both conserved end residues are part of each CDR3. A D gene is named only where the DNA matches it firmly. Clone size is not always given. Where it is, it says once, few, many or a class for expanded clones.

>NA|15|TRBJ2-2|NA|TRBV15
CATSIRLGNTGELFF
TGTGCCACCAGTATAAGACTGGGGAACACCGGGGAGCTGTTTTTT
>TRBD2|17|TRBJ2-7|NA|TRBV18
CASSPPLAGGVSYEQYF
TGTGCCAGCTCACCACCGCTAGCGGGAGGGGTTTCCTACGAGCAGTACTTC
>TRBD1|14|TRBJ1-2|NA|TRBV6-1
CASSITDRFNGYTF
TGTGCCAGCAGTATAACGGACAGGTTCAATGGCTACACCTTC
>NA|14|TRBJ2-5|NA|TRBV28
CASSYLRGQETQYF
TGTGCCAGCAGTTATCTTCGGGGTCAAGAGACCCAGTACTTC
>TRBD2|16|TRBJ2-1|NA|TRBV5-1
CASSTSVAGGVDEQFF
TGCGCCAGCAGCACCTCCGTAGCGGGAGGGGTGGATGAGCAGTTCTTC
>NA|12|TRBJ2-1|NA|TRBV2
CASTSGVAEQFF
TGTGCCAGCACCTCGGGGGTCGCTGAGCAGTTCTTC
>TRBD1|16|TRBJ1-2|NA|TRBV5-1
CASSSGTGDPMGGYTF
TGCGCCAGCAGCTCGGGGACAGGGGACCCGATGGGTGGCTACACCTTC
>NA|15|TRBJ1-5|NA|TRBV27
CASSLRPRSNQPQHF
TGTGCCAGCAGTTTACGCCCCAGAAGCAATCAGCCCCAGCATTTT
>NA|13|TRBJ1-2|NA|TRBV19
CASSISGQYGYTF
TGTGCCAGTAGTATATCGGGACAATATGGCTACACCTTC
>NA|16|TRBJ1-3|NA|TRBV27
CASSLFPGFSGNTIYF
TGTGCCAGCAGTTTATTTCCGGGGTTCTCTGGAAACACCATATATTTT
>TRBD2|17|TRBJ2-6|NA|TRBV4-2
CASSQGAGLSGANVLTF
TGTGCCAGCAGCCAAGGAGCGGGGCTCTCTGGGGCCAACGTCCTGACTTTC
>NA|15|TRBJ2-2|NA|TRBV5-1
CASSLEVDLTGELFF
TGCGCCAGCAGCTTGGAGGTAGATCTCACCGGGGAGCTGTTTTTT
>NA|16|TRBJ2-2|NA|TRBV7-9
CASSPPGHWNTGELFF
TGTGCCAGCAGCCCCCCGGGACACTGGAACACCGGGGAGCTGTTTTTT
>TRBD1|14|TRBJ1-2|once|TRBV25-1
CASSEPGGGYGYTF
TGTGCCAGCAGTGAACCAGGGGGGGGCTATGGCTACACCTTC
>TRBD1|17|TRBJ2-2|NA|TRBV18
CASSPLPGQGDTGELFF
TGTGCCAGCTCACCACTCCCGGGACAGGGTGATACCGGGGAGCTGTTTTTT
>TRBD1|13|TRBJ2-7|NA|TRBV18
CASSPGTEYEQYF
TGTGCCAGCTCCCCCGGGACAGAGTACGAGCAGTACTTC
>NA|16|TRBJ2-1|NA|TRBV5-4
CASSLWRGSSYNEQFF
TGTGCCAGCAGCTTGTGGCGGGGAAGCTCCTACAATGAGCAGTTCTTC
>NA|13|TRBJ2-2|NA|TRBV30
CAWSVLSTGELFF
TGTGCCTGGAGTGTTTTGAGTACTGGGGAGCTGTTTTTT
>NA|13|TRBJ2-7|once|TRBV28
CASSFSRFNEQYF
TGTGCCAGCAGTTTTAGCAGGTTCAACGAGCAGTACTTC
>NA|12|TRBJ2-5|NA|TRBV18
CASSTAQETQYF
TGTGCCAGCTCAACCGCCCAAGAGACCCAGTACTTC
>TRBD1|14|TRBJ1-3|NA|TRBV5-1
CASSPGQDSDTIYF
TGCGCCAGCAGCCCCGGACAGGACTCGGATACCATATATTTT
>TRBD1|14|TRBJ2-5|once|TRBV2
CASSDRGQEETQYF
TGTGCCAGCAGTGACAGGGGGCAGGAAGAGACCCAGTACTTC
>TRBD1|16|TRBJ1-1|NA|TRBV7-2
CASSTQTGLMNTEAFF
TGTGCCAGCAGCACCCAGACAGGGTTAATGAACACTGAAGCTTTCTTT
>TRBD2|14|TRBJ2-2|NA|TRBV7-9
CASSAGANTGELFF
TGTGCCAGCAGCGCGGGAGCGAACACCGGGGAGCTGTTTTTT
>TRBD2|15|TRBJ2-7|NA|TRBV10-2
CASSEVGRATDEQYF
TGCGCCAGCAGTGAGGTCGGGAGGGCCACCGACGAGCAGTACTTC
>NA|16|TRBJ2-7|NA|TRBV15
CATSRDRASVTYEQYF
TGTGCCACCAGCAGAGATAGGGCTAGCGTTACCTACGAGCAGTACTTC
>NA|11|TRBJ2-2|NA|TRBV19
CASSTTGELFF
TGTGCCAGTAGTACGACCGGGGAGCTGTTTTTT
>NA|12|TRBJ2-7|NA|TRBV7-2
CASRRDRYEQYF
TGTGCCAGCAGAAGAGACCGTTACGAGCAGTACTTC
>NA|12|TRBJ2-5|NA|TRBV30
CAWSWTEETQYF
TGTGCCTGGTCCTGGACAGAAGAGACCCAGTACTTC
>TRBD1|14|TRBJ2-7|once|TRBV4-2
CATSIGQGPYEQYF
TGTGCCACCTCGATCGGACAGGGGCCTTACGAGCAGTACTTC
>TRBD1|14|TRBJ1-5|NA|TRBV18
CASSQQGGNQPQHF
TGTGCCAGCTCTCAACAGGGGGGGAATCAGCCCCAGCATTTT
>NA|14|TRBJ1-1|NA|TRBV6-5
CASSRGMVLTEAFF
TGTGCCAGCAGCCGCGGTATGGTGCTCACTGAAGCTTTCTTT
>TRBD1|15|TRBJ2-3|once|TRBV5-1
CASSLGTGYTDTQYF
TGCGCCAGCAGCTTAGGGACAGGGTACACAGATACGCAGTATTTT
>TRBD2|13|TRBJ2-4|NA|TRBV11-2
CASNGGAKNIQYF
TGTGCCAGTAACGGGGGGGCCAAAAACATTCAGTACTTC
>NA|16|TRBJ2-1|NA|TRBV7-2
CASSLGSSSRGDEQFF
TGTGCCAGCAGCTTAGGGTCTAGCTCGAGGGGGGATGAGCAGTTCTTC
>TRBD2|20|TRBJ2-2|NA|TRBV14
CASSQQKRGLAGTYTGELFF
TGTGCCAGCAGCCAACAGAAAAGGGGACTAGCGGGTACCTACACCGGGGAGCTGTTTTTT
>NA|14|TRBJ2-1|NA|TRBV15
CATSRAGKMNEQFF
TGTGCCACCAGCAGAGCTGGCAAGATGAATGAGCAGTTCTTC
>NA|14|TRBJ2-1|once|TRBV7-9
CASSLENHFNEQFF
TGTGCCAGCAGCTTAGAGAACCATTTCAATGAGCAGTTCTTC
>NA|15|TRBJ2-4|NA|TRBV13
CASSPPGGSKNIQYF
TGTGCCAGCAGCCCCCCGGGTGGATCCAAAAACATTCAGTACTTC
>NA|12|TRBJ2-5|NA|TRBV28
CASSFPAETQYF
TGTGCCAGCAGTTTTCCGGCGGAGACCCAGTACTTC
>TRBD2|15|TRBJ2-7|NA|TRBV19
CASSIEAGATYEQYF
TGTGCCAGTAGTATTGAAGCGGGAGCAACCTACGAGCAGTACTTC
>NA|15|TRBJ1-1|NA|TRBV6-6
CASLFSPVGNTEAFF
TGTGCCAGCCTGTTCAGTCCGGTGGGGAACACTGAAGCTTTCTTT
>NA|14|TRBJ2-7|NA|TRBV4-1
CASSGTGVSYEQYF
TGCGCCAGCAGCGGGACCGGGGTCTCCTACGAGCAGTACTTC
>TRBD2|16|TRBJ2-1|NA|TRBV7-8
CASRVTAGSSYNEQFF
TGTGCCAGCAGGGTCACAGCGGGGAGCTCCTACAATGAGCAGTTCTTC
>NA|15|TRBJ1-4|NA|TRBV13
CASSFGIGRSEKLFF
TGTGCCAGCAGCTTCGGGATAGGCCGAAGTGAAAAACTGTTTTTT
>TRBD2|12|TRBJ2-7|NA|TRBV28
CASSLLAAEQYF
TGTGCCAGCAGCTTACTAGCGGCAGAGCAGTACTTC
>TRBD2|16|TRBJ2-1|NA|TRBV19
CASSIQLAGGYNEQFF
TGTGCCAGTAGTATACAACTAGCGGGAGGGTACAATGAGCAGTTCTTC